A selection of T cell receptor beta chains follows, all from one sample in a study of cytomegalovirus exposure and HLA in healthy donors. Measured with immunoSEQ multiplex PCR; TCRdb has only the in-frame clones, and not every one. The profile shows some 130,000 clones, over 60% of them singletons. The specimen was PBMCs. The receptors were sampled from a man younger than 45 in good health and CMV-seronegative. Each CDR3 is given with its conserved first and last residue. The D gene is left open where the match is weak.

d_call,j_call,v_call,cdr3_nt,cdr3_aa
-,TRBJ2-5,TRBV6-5,TGTGCCAGCAGTTATGGGAGCATCCAAGAGACCCAGTACTTC,CASSYGSIQETQYF
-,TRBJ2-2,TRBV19,TGTGCCAGTAGTCTCCTCGGTGTAGCCGGGGAGCTGTTTTTT,CASSLLGVAGELFF
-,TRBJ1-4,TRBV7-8,TGTGCCAGCAGCCTAACGGGGGGCTGGTCTAATGAAAAACTGTTTTTT,CASSLTGGWSNEKLFF
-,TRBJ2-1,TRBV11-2,TGTGCCAGCAGCTTAAGAGTGTCAGGGGAAGGATTCTTC,CASSLRVSGEGFF
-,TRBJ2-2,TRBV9,TGTGCCAGCAGGGGGGGGGCTAGCGGAAACACCGGGGAGCTGTTTTTT,CASRGGASGNTGELFF
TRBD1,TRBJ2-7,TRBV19,TGTGCCAGTAGTATCGGCGCGACAGGGGGCAATTACGAGCAGTACTTC,CASSIGATGGNYEQYF
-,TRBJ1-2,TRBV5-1,TGCGCCAGCAGCTTAAAGGGGGAGTCCTATGGCTACACCTTC,CASSLKGESYGYTF
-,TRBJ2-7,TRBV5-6,TGTGCCAGCAGCTTAATACAGGCCTACGAGCAGTACTTC,CASSLIQAYEQYF
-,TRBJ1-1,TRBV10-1,TGCGCCAGCAGTGAGGGCTTCAATGGGGGACTCACTGAAGCTTTCTTT,CASSEGFNGGLTEAFF
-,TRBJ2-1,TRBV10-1,TGCGCCAGCAGTGTGGGGGCATACAATGAGCAGTTCTTC,CASSVGAYNEQFF